The clone carrying this T cell receptor (beta chain) came up a few times. Antigen: not known. The CDR3 has 18 residues. Germline V gives CDR1 SGHTA, CDR2 FQGNSA. V lost 5 bases to trimming and J lost 4 bases; unmatched junction nucleotides: 17. This sample is drawn from a study of T cell repertoires in cytomegalovirus infection. Points from the study as a whole: Individuals carrying CMV plus the relevant HLA were identified by cumulative frequency of public TCR beta families. HLA-C-restricted CMV clonotypes gave the most frequent clonotype in two of eight donors.

Using its own MiXCR run on the reads, TCRdb lists one record per CDR3 protein. The sample contains 110,000 to 150,000 distinct CDR3 sequences, about 32% of which appear only once. Material: CD8+ T cells from cultured PBMCs, obtained from culture after CMV antigen stimulation. The rearrangement uses TRBV7-2 and TRBJ2-1, with 7 nucleotides matching TRBD2. This receptor was identified in a human donor in good health (CMV status not recorded). Some clones in this sample may be carry-over from other donors' samples. The CDR3 here is CASSPLLVSSGSYNEQFF. The CDR3 coding sequence is TGTGCCAGCAGCCCACTACTTGTTAGTAGCGGGTCATACAATGAGCAGTTCTTC.